Each of the 8 T cell receptor beta chains below was sequenced from the same sample in a study of metastatic and nonmetastatic thyroid tumors. TCRdb re-analyzed the PCR reads through MiXCR. Of tens of thousands of clones in the sample, 10% to 15% were seen once. No patient had received any treatment before thyroid surgery. Sequencing input: blood. These receptors were taken from a male donor with papillary thyroid cancer or a benign thyroid nodule (not recorded which). Some clones in this sample may be carry-over from other donors' samples.

This clone was observed many times. This chain connects TRBV20-1 to TRBJ2-1; D is perhaps TRBD1 (6 bases). CDR3 size: 14 residues. V was shortened by 6 bases and J by 10 bases, with 22 bases between the two germline ends. Germline V lookup: CDR1 DFQATT, CDR2 SNEGSKA (reference sequence). The CDR3 loop is CSAYKSARTDEQFF. CDR3 in DNA: TGCAGTGCGTATAAAAGCGCCCGGACAGACGAGCAGTTCTTC.

This clone came up many times. The chain carries TRBV20-1 and TRBJ1-3; no firm D call. There are 13 residues in the CDR3. The germline V gene encodes CDR1 DFQATT and CDR2 SNEGSKA (reference sequence). V lost 6 bases, J lost 0 bases, and 9 bases lay in between. CDR3 sequence reads: CSARALSGNTIYF. The DNA of the CDR3 is TGCAGTGCCCGGGCCCTCTCTGGAAACACCATATATTTT.

This clone was counted between two and nine times. At one end the junction does not follow the germline gene, possibly because of a read error. The chain employs TRBV6-1 and TRBJ2-2; TRBD2 aligns across 11 bases. The CDR3 is 15 residues long. Germline-derived CDR1 and CDR2 are MNHNS and SASEGT. The CDR3 spells CASRSSGRGHRGAVF. In nucleotides, the CDR3 is TGTGCCAGCAGAAGTAGCGGGAGGGGCCACCGGGGAGCTGTTTTT.

This clone was counted at least ten times. The sample contains more than one DNA sequence encoding this CDR3. The chain has TRBV10-3 and TRBJ1-1; TRBD1 might be the D (5 bases). The CDR3 spans 14 residues. With 6 bases removed from V and 4 bases from J, the gap between germline ends came to 15 bases. The germline CDR1 and CDR2 sequences are ENHRY and SYGVKD. CDR3 loop: CAIRAPSGVTEAFF. DNA of the CDR3: TGTGCCATCAGGGCCCCTTCGGGGGTCACTGAAGCTTTCTTT.

In its sample, this clone is medium-sized. This sequence joins TRBV28 and TRBJ2-1; D possibly corresponds to TRBD2 (6 bases). V was clipped by 5 bases and J by 1 base, with 9 bases between them. Germline V CDR1 and CDR2: MDHEN, SYDVKM. The CDR3 runs 14 residues. The CDR3 loop is CASSPGLSYNEQFF. The CDR3 DNA reads TGTGCCAGCAGTCCCGGACTATCCTACAATGAGCAGTTCTTC.

This clone is medium-sized. This chain uses TRBV12-3 or TRBV12-4 with TRBJ2-7; 10 positions match TRBD2. V lost 1 base and J lost 4; bases outside the gene matches: 4. The CDR3 has 15 residues. CDR3 protein: CASSLVTSGIYEQYF. As DNA, the CDR3 is TGTGCCAGCAGTTTAGTAACTAGCGGGATTTACGAGCAGTACTTC.

In its sample, this clone was seen many times. This chain connects TRBV28 to TRBJ1-5; TRBD1 might be the D (5 bases). This CDR3 has 15 residues. CDR1 MDHEN and CDR2 SYDVKM come from the germline V gene. V was clipped by 7 bases and J by 7 bases, with 20 bases between them. The DNA for the CDR3 is TGTGCCAGCACCCCCGACGGGGGACGACGGCAGCCCCAGCATTTT. Protein product: CASTPDGGRRQPQHF.

There are many counts of this clone. The CDR3 bases are TGCAGTGCTAGATCCTCCTCGCGCTACGGACGGGCCGGGGAGCTGTTTTTT. Its translation: CSARSSSRYGRAGELFF. This sequence joins TRBV20-1 and TRBJ2-2, with unresolved D. Trimming took off 2 bases at V and 6 bases at J, with 22 bases between the two ends. CDR1 is DFQATT, CDR2 SNEGSKA, per germline (reference sequence). CDR3 length equals 17 residues.